Presented here are 15 T cell receptor beta chains from one specimen sequenced in a study of shared clonotypes between healthy human individuals. CD45RO-negative CD8 cells positively selected for CCR7 made up the naive population, which excluded terminally differentiated effector memory CD45RA+ cells. Here immunoSEQ multiplex PCR was the method, and the copy in TCRdb shows in-frame clones only, minus some. This sample yields about 2,100,000 clones, of which roughly 91% are seen a single time; more than 1.5% belongs to the top ten. The sequenced sample was naive CD8+ T cells from PBMCs. The origin of the receptors is a man aged 18 to 29 in good health. Some clones in this sample may be carry-over from other donors' samples.

This chain connects TRBV28 to TRBJ2-7; a possible D gene is TRBD1 (6 bases). The V gene's germline CDR1 is MDHEN and CDR2 SYDVKM. This CDR3 has 16 amino acids. V lost 9 bases to trimming and J lost 3 bases, with 24 bases between them. This chain's CDR3 is CASCRRLQGRGYEQYF. DNA for the CDR3: TGTGCCAGTTGTCGACGACTCCAGGGGAGAGGCTACGAGCAGTACTTC.

The rearrangement joins TRBV30 to TRBJ1-6; no firm D call. This CDR3 is built from 14 residues. V was pared by 0 bases and J by 7 bases, with 10 bases between. Germline V gives CDR1 GTSNPN, CDR2 SVGIG (reference sequence). In DNA, the CDR3 is TGTGCCTGGAGTGTACTTGGCGGAAATTCACCCCTCCACTTT. Its protein product is CAWSVLGGNSPLHF.

The J gene is TRBJ2-7, the V gene TRBV28; TRBD1 agrees at 7 bases. The germline gives CDR1 MDHEN, CDR2 SYDVKM. V was clipped by 5 bases and J by 5 bases; unmatched bases: 9. The CDR3 is 14 amino acids. CDR3 region: CASSPRQGVNEQYF. DNA of the CDR3: TGTGCCAGCAGTCCGCGACAGGGAGTCAACGAGCAGTACTTC.

The genes are TRBV2 and TRBJ2-2; TRBD2 matches at 9 bases. The CDR3 runs to 18 residues. Germline V gene data show CDR1 as SNHLY and CDR2 as FYNNEI. The trim removed 11 bases at V and 0 bases at J, leaving 16 bases unmatched. CDR3 region: CASVGQREDSSNTGELFF. DNA of the CDR3: TGTGCCTCTGTGGGCCAGCGGGAGGACTCCTCGAACACCGGGGAGCTGTTTTTT.

J is TRBJ2-7 and V is TRBV7-8; D ambiguous. Germline V CDR1 and CDR2: SGHVS, FQNEAQ. The ends were cut back, 1 base at V and 2 bases at J, with 12 bases in the middle. The CDR3 contains 15 residues. In nucleotides, the CDR3 is TGTGCCAGCAGCTTAGAATTCGGCCTTACCTACGAGCAGTACTTC. Residues: CASSLEFGLTYEQYF.

This chain uses TRBV27 with TRBJ1-2; possibly TRBD1 for D (5 bases). The germline CDR1 and CDR2 sequences are MNHEY and SMNVEV (reference sequence). CDR3 length equals 14 residues. The ends were cut back, 5 bases at V and 4 bases at J, with 14 bases in the middle. CDR3 in DNA: TGTGCCAGCAGTGCGGGACGATTCTCCTATGGCTACACCTTC. Residues: CASSAGRFSYGYTF.

Regarding this clone: Distinct nucleotide sequences in the sample also encode this CDR3. The chain uses TRBV7-2 and TRBJ2-1; D uncertain. CDR1 and CDR2 from the germline V gene are SGHTA and FQGNSA. This CDR3 is built from 13 residues. Trimming shortened V by 0 bases and J by 6 bases, and 6 bases separated the two germline ends. The CDR3, as DNA: TGTGCCAGCAGCTTAGCGCCCGCCAATGAGCAGTTCTTC. Amino acids: CASSLAPANEQFF.

This chain links TRBV7-8 with TRBJ1-3, with a weak D call TRBD1 (5 bases). Looked up from germline, CDR1 is SGHVS and CDR2 is FQNEAQ. The CDR3 sequence is 15 residues long. Deletions cut 5 bases from V and 2 bases from J, with 13 bases between. CDR3 nucleotide sequence: TGTGCCAGCAGCCTCGGGGGAGGAACTGGAAACACCATATATTTT. It specifies CASSLGGGTGNTIYF.

The V call is TRBV15, the J call TRBJ2-3; D possibly corresponds to TRBD2 (6 bases). The CDR3 has 16 residues. V lost 3 bases, J lost 1 base, and 14 bases lay in between. CDR1 and CDR2 from the germline V gene are LNHNV and YYDKDF (reference sequence). In nucleotides, the CDR3 is TGTGCCACCAGCAGGGGACTGGGAGGAGGCACAGATACGCAGTATTTT. Amino acid sequence: CATSRGLGGGTDTQYF. The complete variable domain, with remaining parts taken from reference TRBV15 and TRBJ2-3, reads DAMVIQNPRYQVTQFGKPVTLSCSQTLNHNVMYWYQQKSSQAPKLLFHYYDKDFNNEADTPDNFQSRRPNTSFCFLDIRSPGLGDTAMYLCATSRGLGGGTDTQYFGPGTRLTVL.

This clone has only a few counts. V is TRBV28 and J is TRBJ1-2; D is unclear. Per germline, CDR1 MDHEN and CDR2 SYDVKM. This CDR3 contains 13 residues. With 6 bases removed from V and 6 bases from J, the gap between germline ends came to 14 bases. CDR3 nucleotides: TGTGCCAGCAGGGCCTGGGGAAGCGATGGCTACACCTTC. This sequence encodes CASRAWGSDGYTF.

The gene calls are TRBV15 and TRBJ1-1; D unclear. From germline, CDR1 is LNHNV and CDR2 YYDKDF (reference sequence). The CDR3 consists of 11 residues. Trimming took off 7 bases at V and 4 bases at J, with 7 bases between the two ends. The CDR3 loop reads CATMEGTEAFF. Written as DNA, the CDR3 is TGTGCCACCATGGAGGGCACTGAAGCTTTCTTT.

The genes are TRBV7-9 and TRBJ2-3; TRBD2 matches at 12 bases. The CDR3 has 15 amino acids. Trimming took 10 bases from V and 3 from J; bases not matched to a gene: 8. The germline V gene has CDR1 SEHNR and CDR2 FQNEAQ (reference sequence). CDR3 protein: CATTTSGSITDTQYF. DNA for the CDR3: TGTGCCACCACGACTAGCGGGAGTATAACAGATACGCAGTATTTT.

The chain couples TRBV4-3 to TRBJ1-4, with TRBD1 identical over 7 bases. Germline assignment: CDR1 LGHNA and CDR2 YSLEER. V lost 2 bases and J lost 1; bases outside the gene matches: 13. The CDR3 is 19 amino acids. CDR3 residues: CASSQNPGQRFKTNEKLFF. CDR3 in DNA: TGCGCCAGCAGCCAAAATCCGGGACAGAGATTTAAAACTAATGAAAAACTGTTTTTT.

The V gene is TRBV5-5, the J gene TRBJ2-2, with TRBD2 matching over 8 bases. CDR3 length equals 16 residues. Germline lookup yields CDR1 SGHKS and CDR2 YYEKEE (reference sequence). The V segment lost 1 base and the J segment 4 bases; nucleotides outside the gene matches: 6. CDR3: CASSLRASGSTGELFF. The CDR3 DNA reads TGTGCCAGCAGCTTGAGGGCTAGCGGGTCCACCGGGGAGCTGTTTTTT.

V gene TRBV15 combines with J gene TRBJ2-7, with 9 positions matching TRBD2. Trimming took 0 bases from V and 4 from J; bases not matched to a gene: 10. This CDR3 spans 17 amino acids. Germline CDR1 reads LNHNV; CDR2 reads YYDKDF (reference sequence). The CDR3 DNA reads TGTGCCACCAGCAGAGAGGGGGGGTGGCTAGCGGGATACGAGCAGTACTTC. Translation: CATSREGGWLAGYEQYF.